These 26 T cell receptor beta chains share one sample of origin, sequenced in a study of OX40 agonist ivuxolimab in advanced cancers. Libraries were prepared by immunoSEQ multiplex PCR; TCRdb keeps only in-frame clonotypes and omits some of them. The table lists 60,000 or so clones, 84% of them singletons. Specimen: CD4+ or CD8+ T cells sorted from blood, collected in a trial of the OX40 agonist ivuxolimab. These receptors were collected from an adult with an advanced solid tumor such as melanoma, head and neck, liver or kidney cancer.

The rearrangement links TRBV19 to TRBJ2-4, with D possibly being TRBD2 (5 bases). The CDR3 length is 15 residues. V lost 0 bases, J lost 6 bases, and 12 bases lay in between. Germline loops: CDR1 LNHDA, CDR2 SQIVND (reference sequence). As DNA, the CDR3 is TGTGCCAGTAGTATAGATTGGGTGGCGGGAAACATTCAGTACTTC. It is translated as CASSIDWVAGNIQYF.

This chain's CDR3 is CASSPGRGAGGTDTQYF. The DNA for the CDR3 is TGCGCCAGCAGCCCCGGGCGAGGGGCGGGGGGCACAGATACGCAGTATTTT. The chain carries TRBV4-3 and TRBJ2-3; TRBD2 matches at 7 bases. The germline V gene encodes CDR1 LGHNA and CDR2 YSLEER. The CDR3 spans 17 residues. Unmatched junction bases numbered 11, after V lost 4 bases and J lost 1 base.

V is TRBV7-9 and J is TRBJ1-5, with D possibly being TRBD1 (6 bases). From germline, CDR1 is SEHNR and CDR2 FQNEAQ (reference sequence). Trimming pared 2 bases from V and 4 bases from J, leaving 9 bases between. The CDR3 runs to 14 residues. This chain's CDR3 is CASSLQGSNQPQHF. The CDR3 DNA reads TGTGCCAGCAGCTTACAGGGGTCGAATCAGCCCCAGCATTTT.

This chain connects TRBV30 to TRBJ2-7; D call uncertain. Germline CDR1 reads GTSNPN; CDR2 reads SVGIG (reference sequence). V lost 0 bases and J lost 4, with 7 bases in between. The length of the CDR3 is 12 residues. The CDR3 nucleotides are TGTGCCTGGAGTGTTGCACCGTACGAGCAGTACTTC. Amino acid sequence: CAWSVAPYEQYF.

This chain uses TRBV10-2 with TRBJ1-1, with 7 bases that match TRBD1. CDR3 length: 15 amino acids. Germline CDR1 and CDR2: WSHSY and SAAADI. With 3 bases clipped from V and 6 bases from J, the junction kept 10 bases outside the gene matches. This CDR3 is CASSDVAGGIAEAFF. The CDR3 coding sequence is TGCGCCAGCAGTGACGTCGCAGGGGGTATTGCTGAAGCTTTCTTT.

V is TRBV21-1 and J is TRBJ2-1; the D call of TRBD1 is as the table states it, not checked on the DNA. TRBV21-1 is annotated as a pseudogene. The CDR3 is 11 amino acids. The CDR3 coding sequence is TGTGTCCAGGCAGTTTACAATGAGCAGTTCTTC. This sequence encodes CVQAVYNEQFF.

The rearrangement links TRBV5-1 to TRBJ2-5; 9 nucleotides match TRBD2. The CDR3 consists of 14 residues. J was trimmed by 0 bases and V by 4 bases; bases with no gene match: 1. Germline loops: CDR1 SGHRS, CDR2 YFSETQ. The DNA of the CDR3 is TGCGCCAGCAGCACTAGCGGGTACCAAGAGACCCAGTACTTC. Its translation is CASSTSGYQETQYF.

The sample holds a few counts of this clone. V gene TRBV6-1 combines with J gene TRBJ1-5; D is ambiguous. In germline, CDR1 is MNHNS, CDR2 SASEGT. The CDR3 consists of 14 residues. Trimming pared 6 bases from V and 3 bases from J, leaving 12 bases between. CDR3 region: CASRDWGDNQPQHF. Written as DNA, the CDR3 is TGTGCCAGCAGAGACTGGGGAGACAATCAGCCCCAGCATTTT.

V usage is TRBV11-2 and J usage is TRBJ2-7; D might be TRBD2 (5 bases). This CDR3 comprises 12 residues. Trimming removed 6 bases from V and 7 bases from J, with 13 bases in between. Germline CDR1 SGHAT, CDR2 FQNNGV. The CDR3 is CASSWGESEQYF. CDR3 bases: TGTGCCAGCAGTTGGGGAGAATCTGAGCAGTACTTC. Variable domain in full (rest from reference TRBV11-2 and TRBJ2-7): EAGVAQSPRYKIIEKRQSVAFWCNPISGHATLYWYQQILGQGPKLLIQFQNNGVVDDSQLPKDRFSAERLKGVDSTLKIQPAKLEDSAVYLCASSWGESEQYFGPGTRLTVT.

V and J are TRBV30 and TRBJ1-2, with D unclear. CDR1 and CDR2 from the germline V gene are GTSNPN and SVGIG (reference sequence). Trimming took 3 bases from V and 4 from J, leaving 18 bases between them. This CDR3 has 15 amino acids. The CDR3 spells CAWSPRAGYFYGYTF. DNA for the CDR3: TGTGCCTGGAGCCCAAGGGCAGGATACTTCTATGGCTACACCTTC.

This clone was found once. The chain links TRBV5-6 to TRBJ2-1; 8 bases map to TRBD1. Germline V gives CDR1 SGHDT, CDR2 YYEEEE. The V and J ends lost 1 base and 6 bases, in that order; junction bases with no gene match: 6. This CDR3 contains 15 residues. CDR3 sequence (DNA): TGTGCCAGCAGCTTGTTAGGGACAGGTAGCAATGAGCAGTTCTTC. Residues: CASSLLGTGSNEQFF.

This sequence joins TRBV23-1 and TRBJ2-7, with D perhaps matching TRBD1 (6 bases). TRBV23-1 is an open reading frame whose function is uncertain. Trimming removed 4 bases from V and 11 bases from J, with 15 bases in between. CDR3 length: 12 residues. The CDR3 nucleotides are TGCGCCAGCAGTCGACAGGAATCGAGGAAGTACTTC. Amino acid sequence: CASSRQESRKYF.

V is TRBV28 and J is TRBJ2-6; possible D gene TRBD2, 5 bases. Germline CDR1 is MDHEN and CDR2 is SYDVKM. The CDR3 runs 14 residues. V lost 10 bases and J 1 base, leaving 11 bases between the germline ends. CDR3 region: CATLRGSGANVLTF. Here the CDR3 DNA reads TGTGCCACCCTACGGGGTTCTGGGGCCAACGTCCTGACTTTC.

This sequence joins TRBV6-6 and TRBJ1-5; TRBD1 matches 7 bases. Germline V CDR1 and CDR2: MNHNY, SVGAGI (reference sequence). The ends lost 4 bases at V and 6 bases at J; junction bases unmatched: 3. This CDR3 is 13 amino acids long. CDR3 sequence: CASSSGGTQPQHF. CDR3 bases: TGTGCCAGCAGTTCAGGGGGGACTCAGCCCCAGCATTTT.

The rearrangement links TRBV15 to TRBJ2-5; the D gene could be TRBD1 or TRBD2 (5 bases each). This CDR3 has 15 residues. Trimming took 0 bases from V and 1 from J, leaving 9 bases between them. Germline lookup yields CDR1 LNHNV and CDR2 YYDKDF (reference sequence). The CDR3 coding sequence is TGTGCCACCAGCAGAGATCCCGGGGCCCAAGAGACCCAGTACTTC. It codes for CATSRDPGAQETQYF.

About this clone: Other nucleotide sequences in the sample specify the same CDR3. In DNA, the CDR3 is TGTGCCAGCAGCTTAGGAGAGACCCAGTACTTC. Translated: CASSLGETQYF. V gene TRBV11-2 combines with J gene TRBJ2-5, with D uncertain. The germline V gene has CDR1 SGHAT and CDR2 FQNNGV. Trimming removed 1 base from V and 4 bases from J, with 1 base in between. This CDR3 spans 11 amino acids.

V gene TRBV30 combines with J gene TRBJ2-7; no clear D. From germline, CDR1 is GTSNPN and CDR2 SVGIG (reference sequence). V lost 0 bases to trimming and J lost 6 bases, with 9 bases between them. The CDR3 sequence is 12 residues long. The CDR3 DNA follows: TGTGCCTGGAGTGTAAGCCAGCTCGAGCAGTACTTC. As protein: CAWSVSQLEQYF.

Written as DNA, the CDR3 is TGTGCCAGCAGCCCCTTACCCGGGACACACGTCGGGGGCTACACCTTC. Translating gives CASSPLPGTHVGGYTF. The J gene is TRBJ1-2, the V gene TRBV6-6; D perhaps matches TRBD1 (6 bases). This CDR3 region has 16 residues. Trimming removed 6 bases from V and 8 bases from J, with 25 bases in between. In germline, CDR1 is MNHNY, CDR2 SVGAGI (reference sequence).

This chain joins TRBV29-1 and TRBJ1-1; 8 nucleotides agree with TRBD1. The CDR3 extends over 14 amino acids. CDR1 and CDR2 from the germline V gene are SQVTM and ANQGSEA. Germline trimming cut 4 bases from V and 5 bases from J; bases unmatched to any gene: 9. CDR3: CSVAQGASLTEAFF. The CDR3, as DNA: TGCAGCGTTGCCCAGGGGGCATCGTTGACTGAAGCTTTCTTT.

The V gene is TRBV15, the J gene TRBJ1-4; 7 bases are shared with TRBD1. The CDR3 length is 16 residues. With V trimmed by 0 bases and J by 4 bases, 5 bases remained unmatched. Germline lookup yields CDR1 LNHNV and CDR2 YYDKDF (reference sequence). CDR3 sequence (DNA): TGTGCCACCAGCAGAGATCGGTACAGGGGTAATGAAAAACTGTTTTTT. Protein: CATSRDRYRGNEKLFF. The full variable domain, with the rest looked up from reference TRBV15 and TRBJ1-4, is DAMVIQNPRYQVTQFGKPVTLSCSQTLNHNVMYWYQQKSSQAPKLLFHYYDKDFNNEADTPDNFQSRRPNTSFCFLDIRSPGLGDTAMYLCATSRDRYRGNEKLFFGSGTQLSVL.

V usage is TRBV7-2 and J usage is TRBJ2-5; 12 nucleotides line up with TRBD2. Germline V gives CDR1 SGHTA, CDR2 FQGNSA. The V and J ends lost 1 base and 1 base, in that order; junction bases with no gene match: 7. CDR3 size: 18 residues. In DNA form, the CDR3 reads TGTGCCAGCAGCTTAGGAAAGACTAGCGGGGGTCCCCAAGAGACCCAGTACTTC. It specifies CASSLGKTSGGPQETQYF.

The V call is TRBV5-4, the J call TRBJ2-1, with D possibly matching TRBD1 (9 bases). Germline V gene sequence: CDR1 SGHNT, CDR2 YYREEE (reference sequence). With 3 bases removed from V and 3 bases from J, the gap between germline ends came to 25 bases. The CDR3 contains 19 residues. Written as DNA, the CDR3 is TGTGCCAGCAGCTCGCGCGGGGGGACAGGGCCCCGATACTACAATGAGCAGTTCTTC. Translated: CASSSRGGTGPRYYNEQFF.

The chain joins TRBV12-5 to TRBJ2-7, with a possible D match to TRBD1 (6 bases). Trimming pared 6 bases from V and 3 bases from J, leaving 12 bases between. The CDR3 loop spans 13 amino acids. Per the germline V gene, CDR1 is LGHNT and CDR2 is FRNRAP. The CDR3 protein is CASGQGAVYEQYF. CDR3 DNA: TGTGCTAGTGGACAGGGAGCGGTCTACGAGCAGTACTTC. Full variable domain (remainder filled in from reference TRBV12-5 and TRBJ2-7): DARVTQTPRHKVTEMGQEVTMRCQPILGHNTVFWYRQTMMQGLELLAYFRNRAPLDDSGMPKDRFSAEMPDATLATLKIQPSEPRDSAVYFCASGQGAVYEQYFGPGTRLTVT.

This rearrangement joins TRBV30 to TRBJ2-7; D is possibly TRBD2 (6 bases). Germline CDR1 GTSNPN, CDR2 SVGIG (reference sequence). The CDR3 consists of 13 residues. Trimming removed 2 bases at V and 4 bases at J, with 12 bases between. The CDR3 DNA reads TGTGCCTGGAGTAGGCAGGGACTTTACGAGCAGTACTTC. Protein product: CAWSRQGLYEQYF. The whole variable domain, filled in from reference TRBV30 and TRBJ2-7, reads SQTIHQWPATLVQPVGSPLSLECTVEGTSNPNLYWYRQAAGRGLQLLFYSVGIGQISSEVPQNLSASRPQDRQFILSSKKLLLSDSGFYLCAWSRQGLYEQYFGPGTRLTVT.

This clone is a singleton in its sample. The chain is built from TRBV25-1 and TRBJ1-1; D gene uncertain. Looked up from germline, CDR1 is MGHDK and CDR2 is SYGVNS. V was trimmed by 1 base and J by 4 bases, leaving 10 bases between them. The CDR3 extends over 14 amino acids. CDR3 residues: CASSEFHSTTEAFF. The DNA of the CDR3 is TGTGCCAGCAGTGAATTCCACAGCACCACTGAAGCTTTCTTT.

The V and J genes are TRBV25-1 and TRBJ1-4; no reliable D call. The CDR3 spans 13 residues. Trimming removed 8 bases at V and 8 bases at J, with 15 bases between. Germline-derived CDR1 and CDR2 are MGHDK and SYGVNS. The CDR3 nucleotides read TGTGCCAGCTCGGACCTCCCGACGGAAAAACTGTTTTTT. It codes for CASSDLPTEKLFF. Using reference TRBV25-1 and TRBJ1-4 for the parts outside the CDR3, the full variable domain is EADIYQTPRYLVIGTGKKITLECSQTMGHDKMYWYQQDPGMELHLIHYSYGVNSTEKGDLSSESTVSRIRTEHFPLTLESARPSHTSQYLCASSDLPTEKLFFGSGTQLSVL.